The subject of this entry is one T cell receptor beta chain. The data were taken from a study of blood T cell repertoires in COVID-19. Clones were sequenced by immunoSEQ multiplex PCR, and TCRdb holds only the in-frame ones, with some missing. The sample holds approximately 300,000 clones; about 92% are singletons and the top ten take around 18%. The V end was cut by 4 bases, the J end by 2 bases, with 8 bases between. Germline loops: CDR1 SEHNR, CDR2 FQNEAQ (reference sequence). The CDR3 sequence is 13 residues long. The chain couples TRBV7-9 to TRBJ1-2, with a possible D match to TRBD1 (5 bases). The sequencing input was PBMCs or T cells enriched from blood (not recorded which). The sequence was collected from a woman aged 25 to 39 who had recovered from COVID-19. Written as DNA, the CDR3 is TGTGCCAGCAGCTCCCAGGGCAACTATGGCTACACCTTC. Its protein is CASSSQGNYGYTF. Together with reference TRBV7-9 and TRBJ1-2, the CDR3 gives the full variable domain: DTGVSQNPRHKITKRGQNVTFRCDPISEHNRLYWYRQTLGQGPEFLTYFQNEAQLEKSRLLSDRFSAERPKGSFSTLEIQRTEQGDSAMYLCASSSQGNYGYTFGSGTRLTVV.